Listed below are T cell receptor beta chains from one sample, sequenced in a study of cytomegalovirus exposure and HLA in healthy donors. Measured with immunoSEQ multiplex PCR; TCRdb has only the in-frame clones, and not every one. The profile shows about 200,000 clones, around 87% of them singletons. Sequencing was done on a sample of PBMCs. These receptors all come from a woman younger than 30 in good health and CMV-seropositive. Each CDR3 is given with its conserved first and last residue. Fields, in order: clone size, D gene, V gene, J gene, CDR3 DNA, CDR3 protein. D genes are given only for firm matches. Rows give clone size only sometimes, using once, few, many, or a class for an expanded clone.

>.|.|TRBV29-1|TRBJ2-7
TGCAGCGTTGGGGACTTGACAGGGTCCTACGAGCAGTACTTC
CSVGDLTGSYEQYF
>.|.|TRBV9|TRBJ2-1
TGTGCCAGCAGCGTAGCTCGCCTCCCCGAGGAGCAGTTCTTC
CASSVARLPEEQFF
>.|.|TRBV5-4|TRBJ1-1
TGTGCCAGCAGCTCGGACTTGGAGAACACTGAAGCTTTCTTT
CASSSDLENTEAFF
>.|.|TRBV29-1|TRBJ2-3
TGCAGCGTTGGCGGGACCCGCACAGATACGCAGTATTTT
CSVGGTRTDTQYF
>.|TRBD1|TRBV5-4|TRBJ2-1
TGTGCCAGCAGTTACAGGGGTAATGAGCAGTTCTTC
CASSYRGNEQFF
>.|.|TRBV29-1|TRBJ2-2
TGCAGCGGGTTTATGGGGGCCGACACCGGGGAGCTGTTTTTT
CSGFMGADTGELFF
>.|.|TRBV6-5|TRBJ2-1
TGTGCCAGCAGTCCCGGTAACAATGAGCAGTTCTTC
CASSPGNNEQFF
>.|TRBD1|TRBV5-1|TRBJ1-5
TGCGCCAGCAGCTTAACCGGGACAGGGGGCCCCAATCAGCCCCAGCATTTT
CASSLTGTGGPNQPQHF
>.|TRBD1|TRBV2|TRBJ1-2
TGTGCCAGCAGTGAGAAGGGGGCTGGTAACTATGGCTACACCTTC
CASSEKGAGNYGYTF
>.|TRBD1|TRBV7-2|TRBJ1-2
TGTGCCAGCAGGCTACAGGGGTACTATGGCTACACCTTC
CASRLQGYYGYTF
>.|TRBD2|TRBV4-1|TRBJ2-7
TGCGCCAGCAGCCAAGCGACTAGCGGGAGCACCTACGAGCAGTACTTC
CASSQATSGSTYEQYF
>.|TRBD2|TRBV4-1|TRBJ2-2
TGCGCCAGCAGCCAAACGCAAGCGGGAAAGAACGGCGGGGAGCTGTTTTTT
CASSQTQAGKNGGELFF
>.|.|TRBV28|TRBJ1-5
TGTGCCAGCAGTTTTACAGGCAATCAGCCCCAGCATTTT
CASSFTGNQPQHF
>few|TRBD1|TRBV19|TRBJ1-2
TGTGCCAGTAGAAAAGCAGGGGGCTATGGCTACACCTTC
CASRKAGGYGYTF
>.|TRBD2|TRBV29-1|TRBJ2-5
TGCAGCGTTGGAGGCCTCGCGGCGGGAGGGCGAAAAGAGACCCAGTACTTC
CSVGGLAAGGRKETQYF
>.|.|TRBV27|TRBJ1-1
TGTGCCAGCAGTTTAAGCCCGGGATCCGACACTGAAGCTTTCTTT
CASSLSPGSDTEAFF
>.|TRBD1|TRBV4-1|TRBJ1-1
TGCGCCAGCAGCCAAGTGGGACAGGGGAACACTGAAGCTTTCTTT
CASSQVGQGNTEAFF
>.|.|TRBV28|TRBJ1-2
TGTGCCAGCAGTTCTGGATGGGGCGGCTACACCTTC
CASSSGWGGYTF
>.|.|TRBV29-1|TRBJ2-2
TGCAGCGTGTGGTGGGGACAGAACACCGGGGAGCTGTTTTTT
CSVWWGQNTGELFF
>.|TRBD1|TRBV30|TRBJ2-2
TGTGCCTGGAGTGTACTAAGCCAGGGGGCGTACACCGGGGAGCTGTTTTTT
CAWSVLSQGAYTGELFF
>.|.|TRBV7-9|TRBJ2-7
TGTGCCAGCAGCTTAGCGACAGGCTACGAGCAGTACTTC
CASSLATGYEQYF
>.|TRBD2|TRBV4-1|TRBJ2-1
TGCGCCAGCAGCCAGGCCGCTAGCGGGAGTTCCTACAATGAGCAGTTCTTC
CASSQAASGSSYNEQFF
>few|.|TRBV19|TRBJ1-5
TGTGCCAGTAGTATGTACAGGCCCAATCAGCCCCAGCATTTT
CASSMYRPNQPQHF
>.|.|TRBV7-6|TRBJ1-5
TGTGCCAGCAGCTCGTACTCAGGGGCGGAACAGCCCCAGCATTTT
CASSSYSGAEQPQHF
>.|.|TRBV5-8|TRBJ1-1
TGTGCCAGCAGCTTGGCCGATTGGAGGGGACTTATGAACACTGAAGCTTTCTTT
CASSLADWRGLMNTEAFF
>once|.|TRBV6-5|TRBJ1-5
TGTGCCAGCGTACGCGGCGGGAGCAATCAGCCCCAGCATTTT
CASVRGGSNQPQHF
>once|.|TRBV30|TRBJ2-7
TGTGCCTGGAGTGGGGACAAATACGAGCAGTACTTC
CAWSGDKYEQYF
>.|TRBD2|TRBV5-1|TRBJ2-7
TGCGCCAGCAGCTTTCCCCCGGGGGGGGGAAGCTACGGGCAGTACTTC
CASSFPPGGGSYGQYF
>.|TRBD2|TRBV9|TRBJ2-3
TGTGCCAGCAGCGTAGAACCCGGGAGGGGGACAGATACGCAGTATTTT
CASSVEPGRGTDTQYF
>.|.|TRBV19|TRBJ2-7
TGTGCCAGTAACTCAAAACAAAAGGGGTCCTACGAGCAGTACTTC
CASNSKQKGSYEQYF
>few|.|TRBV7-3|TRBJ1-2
TGTGCCAGCAGCTTAGCGGGGTTGGATGGCTACACCTTC
CASSLAGLDGYTF
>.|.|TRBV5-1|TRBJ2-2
TGCGCCAGCAGCTTTCTTCAGGAAAACGCCGGGGAGCTGTTTTTT
CASSFLQENAGELFF
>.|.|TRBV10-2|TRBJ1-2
TGCGCCAGCTCGGACTTATATAGGGCTAACTATGGCTACACCTTC
CASSDLYRANYGYTF
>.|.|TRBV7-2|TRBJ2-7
TGTGCCAGCAGCCCTTCCATCGCGGGGTCCTACGAGCAGTACTTC
CASSPSIAGSYEQYF
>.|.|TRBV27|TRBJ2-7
TGTGCCAGCAGTGACAGGTTGAACGAGCAGTACTTC
CASSDRLNEQYF
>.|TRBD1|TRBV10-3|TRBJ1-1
TGTGCCATCGGAAGACAGGGGGTGAACACTGAAGCTTTCTTT
CAIGRQGVNTEAFF
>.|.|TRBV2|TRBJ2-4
TGTGCCAGCAGTGGCACTGTGCGGGACATTCAGTACTTC
CASSGTVRDIQYF
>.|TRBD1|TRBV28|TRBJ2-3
TGTGCCAGCAGGGTAGGACAGGGGAGAGATACGCAGTATTTT
CASRVGQGRDTQYF
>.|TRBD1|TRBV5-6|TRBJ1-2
TGTGCCAGCAGCTTGGCCCCGGGACAGGGTATCTATGGCTACACCTTC
CASSLAPGQGIYGYTF
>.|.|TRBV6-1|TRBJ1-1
TGTGCCAGCAGTGAAGAGGGCCGGGACAATCCTGAAGCTTTCTTT
CASSEEGRDNPEAFF
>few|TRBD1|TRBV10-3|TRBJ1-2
TGTGCCATCAGTTCAGGGGGGTCTAACTATGGCTACACCTTC
CAISSGGSNYGYTF
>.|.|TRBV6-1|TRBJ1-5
TGTGCCAGCAGGGAGAGGGGGGGGCCCGAACAGCCCCAGCATTTT
CASRERGGPEQPQHF
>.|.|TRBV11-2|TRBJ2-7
TGTGCCAGCACCTTCGGGGTCGGGAGCTCCTACGAGCAGTACTTC
CASTFGVGSSYEQYF
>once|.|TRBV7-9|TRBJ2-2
TGTGCCAGCAGCTTACGTACAGAGACCGGGGAGCTGTTTTTT
CASSLRTETGELFF
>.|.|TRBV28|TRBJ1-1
TGTGCCAGCAGTTTAGTGGGGGGAGAAGCTTTCTTT
CASSLVGGEAFF
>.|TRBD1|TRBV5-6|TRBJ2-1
TGTGCCAGCAGCTCCCGGGACAGGGGGCGGGGTGAGCAGTTCTTC
CASSSRDRGRGEQFF
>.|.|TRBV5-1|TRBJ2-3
TGCGCCAGCAGCTTTCTCCCCGGGACAGATACGCAGTATTTT
CASSFLPGTDTQYF
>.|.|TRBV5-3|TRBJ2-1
TGTGCCGGCGGCCCCGGAGGTCACTCCTACAATGAGCAGTTCTTC
CAGGPGGHSYNEQFF
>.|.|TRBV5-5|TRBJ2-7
TGTGCCAGCAGCTTGAGACACCGGTTTGTGTACGAGCAGTACTTC
CASSLRHRFVYEQYF
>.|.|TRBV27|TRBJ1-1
TGTGCCAGCAGAATGACAGGAACTGAAGCTTTCTTT
CASRMTGTEAFF